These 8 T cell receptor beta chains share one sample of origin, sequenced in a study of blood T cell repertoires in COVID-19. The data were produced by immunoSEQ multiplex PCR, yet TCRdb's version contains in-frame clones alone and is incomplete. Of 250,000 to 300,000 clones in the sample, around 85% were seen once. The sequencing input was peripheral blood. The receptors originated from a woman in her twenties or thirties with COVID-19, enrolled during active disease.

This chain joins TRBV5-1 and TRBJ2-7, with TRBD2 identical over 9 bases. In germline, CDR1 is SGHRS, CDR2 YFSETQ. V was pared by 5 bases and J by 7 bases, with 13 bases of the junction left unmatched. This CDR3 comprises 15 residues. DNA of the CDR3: TGCGCCAGCAGTCGCAGCCGCGGGGGGGCGCGAGAGCAGTACTTC. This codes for CASSRSRGGAREQYF.

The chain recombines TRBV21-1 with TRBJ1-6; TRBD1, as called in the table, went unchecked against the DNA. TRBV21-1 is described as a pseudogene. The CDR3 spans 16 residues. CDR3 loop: CASSQPGGQQNSPLHF. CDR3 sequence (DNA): TGTGCCAGCAGCCAACCAGGGGGACAGCAAAATTCACCCCTCCACTTT.

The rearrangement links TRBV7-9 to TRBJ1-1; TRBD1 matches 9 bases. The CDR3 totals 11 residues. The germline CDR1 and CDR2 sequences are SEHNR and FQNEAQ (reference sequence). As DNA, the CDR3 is TGTGCACTCGACAGGGGGTTGCGAGCTTTCTTT. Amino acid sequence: CALDRGLRAFF.

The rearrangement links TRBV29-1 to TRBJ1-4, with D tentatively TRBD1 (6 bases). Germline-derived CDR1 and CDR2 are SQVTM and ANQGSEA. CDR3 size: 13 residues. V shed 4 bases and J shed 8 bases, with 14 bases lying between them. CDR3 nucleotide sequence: TGCAGCGTTGGGGCCCGTAGGGGGGAAAAACTGTTTTTT. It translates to CSVGARRGEKLFF.

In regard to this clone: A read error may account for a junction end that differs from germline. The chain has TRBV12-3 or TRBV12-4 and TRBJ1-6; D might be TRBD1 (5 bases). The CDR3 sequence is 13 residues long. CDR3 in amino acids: CHPQAGSDSPLHF. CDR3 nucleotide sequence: TGCCACCCGCAAGCAGGGTCCGATTCACCCCTCCACTTT.

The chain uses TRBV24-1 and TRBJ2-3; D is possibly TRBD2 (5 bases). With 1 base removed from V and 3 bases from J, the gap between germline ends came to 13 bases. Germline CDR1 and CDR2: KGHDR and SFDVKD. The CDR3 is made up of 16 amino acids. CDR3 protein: CATSDFKGGGTDTQYF. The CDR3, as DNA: TGTGCCACCAGTGATTTTAAGGGTGGCGGGACAGATACGCAGTATTTT.

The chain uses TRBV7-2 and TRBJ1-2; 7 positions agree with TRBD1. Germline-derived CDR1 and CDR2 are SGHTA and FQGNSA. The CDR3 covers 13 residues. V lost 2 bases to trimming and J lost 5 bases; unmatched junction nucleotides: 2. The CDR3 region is CASSLRQGYGYTF. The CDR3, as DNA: TGTGCCAGCAGCTTAAGACAGGGTTATGGCTACACCTTC. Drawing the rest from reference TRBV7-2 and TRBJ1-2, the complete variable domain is GAGVSQSPSNKVTEKGKDVELRCDPISGHTALYWYRQSLGQGLEFLIYFQGNSAPDKSGLPSDRFSAERTGGSVSTLTIQRTQQEDSAVYLCASSLRQGYGYTFGSGTRLTVV.

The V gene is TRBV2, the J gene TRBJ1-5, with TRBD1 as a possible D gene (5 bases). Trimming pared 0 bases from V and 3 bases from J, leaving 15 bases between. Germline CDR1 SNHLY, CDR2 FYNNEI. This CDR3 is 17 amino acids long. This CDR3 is CASSEASTALNNQPQHF. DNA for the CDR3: TGTGCCAGCAGTGAAGCGTCGACAGCCCTGAACAATCAGCCCCAGCATTTT.